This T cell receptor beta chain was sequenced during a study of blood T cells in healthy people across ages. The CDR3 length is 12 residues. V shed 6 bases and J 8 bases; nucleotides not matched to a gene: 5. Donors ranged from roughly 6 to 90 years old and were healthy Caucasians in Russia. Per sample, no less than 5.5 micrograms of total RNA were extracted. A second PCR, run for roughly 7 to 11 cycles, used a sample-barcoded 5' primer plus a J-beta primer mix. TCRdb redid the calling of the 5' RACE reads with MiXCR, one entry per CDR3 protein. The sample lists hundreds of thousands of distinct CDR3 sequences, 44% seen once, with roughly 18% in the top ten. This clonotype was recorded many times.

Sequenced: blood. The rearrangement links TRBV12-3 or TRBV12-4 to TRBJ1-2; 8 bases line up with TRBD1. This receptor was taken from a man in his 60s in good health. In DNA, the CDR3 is TGTGCCAGCAGAGCAGGGGGCGCGGGCTACACCTTC. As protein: CASRAGGAGYTF.